The present T cell receptor (beta chain) was sequenced within a study of shared clonotypes between healthy human individuals. Study observations and caveats: Non-shared clonotypes showed lower generation probabilities than clonotypes common to all four donors. Across a handful of donors, naive CD4 shared around 5.3%, naive CD8 more than 3%, memory CD4 more than 2%, memory CD8 more than 0.35%.

Germline V gene sequence: CDR1 MDHEN, CDR2 SYDVKM. The CDR3 spans 13 residues. V was trimmed by 2 bases and J by 2 bases, leaving 7 bases between them. Generated by immunoSEQ multiplex PCR, the TCRdb table keeps only in-frame clones and is missing some. Here the sample spans around 2,100,000 clones, approximately 94% being singletons. Positively selected for CCR7, the CD45RO-negative cells used as naive CD8 cells excluded terminally differentiated effector memory CD45RA+ cells. In the case of this clone: Its antigen is not known.

This chain connects TRBV28 to TRBJ2-7; no firm D call. This receptor was taken from a man between 18 and 35 years old in good health. The sample was naive CD8+ T cells sorted from blood. The CDR3 loop reads CASSLTETYEQYF. The CDR3 nucleotides are TGTGCCAGCAGTTTAACAGAGACCTACGAGCAGTACTTC. Full variable domain (remainder filled in from reference TRBV28 and TRBJ2-7): DVKVTQSSRYLVKRTGEKVFLECVQDMDHENMFWYRQDPGLGLRLIYFSYDVKMKEKGDIPEGYSVSREKKERFSLILESASTNQTSMYLCASSLTETYEQYFGPGTRLTVT.